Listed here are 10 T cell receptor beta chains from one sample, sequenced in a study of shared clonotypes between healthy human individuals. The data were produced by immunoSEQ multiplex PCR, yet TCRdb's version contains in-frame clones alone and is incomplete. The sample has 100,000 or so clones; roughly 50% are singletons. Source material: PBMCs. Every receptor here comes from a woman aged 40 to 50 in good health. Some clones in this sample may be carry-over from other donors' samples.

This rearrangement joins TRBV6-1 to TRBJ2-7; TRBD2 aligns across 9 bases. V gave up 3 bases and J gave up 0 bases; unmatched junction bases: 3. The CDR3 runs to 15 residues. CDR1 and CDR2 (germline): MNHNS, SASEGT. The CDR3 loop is CASSEGLATSYEQYF. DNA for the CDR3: TGTGCCAGCAGTGAGGGACTAGCAACCTCCTACGAGCAGTACTTC.

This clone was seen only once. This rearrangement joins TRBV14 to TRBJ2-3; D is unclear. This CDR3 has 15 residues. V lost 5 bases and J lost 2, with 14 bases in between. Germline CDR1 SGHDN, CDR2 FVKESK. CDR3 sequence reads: CASSIPKRITDTQYF. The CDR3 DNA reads TGTGCCAGCAGCATTCCCAAGAGGATCACAGATACGCAGTATTTT.

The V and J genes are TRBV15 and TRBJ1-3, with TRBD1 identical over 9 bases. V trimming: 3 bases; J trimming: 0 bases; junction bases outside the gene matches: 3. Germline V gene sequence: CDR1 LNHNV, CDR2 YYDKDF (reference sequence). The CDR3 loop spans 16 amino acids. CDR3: CATSRDRGLSGNTIYF. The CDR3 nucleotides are TGTGCCACCAGCAGGGACAGGGGCCTCTCTGGAAACACCATATATTTT. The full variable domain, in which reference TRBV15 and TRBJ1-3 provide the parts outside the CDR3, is DAMVIQNPRYQVTQFGKPVTLSCSQTLNHNVMYWYQQKSSQAPKLLFHYYDKDFNNEADTPDNFQSRRPNTSFCFLDIRSPGLGDTAMYLCATSRDRGLSGNTIYFGEGSWLTVV.

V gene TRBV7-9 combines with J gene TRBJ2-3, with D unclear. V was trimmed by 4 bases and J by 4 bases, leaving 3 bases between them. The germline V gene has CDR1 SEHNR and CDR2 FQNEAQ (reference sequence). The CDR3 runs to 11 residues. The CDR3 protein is CASSSADTQYF. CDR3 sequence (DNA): TGTGCCAGCAGCTCCGCAGATACGCAGTATTTT.

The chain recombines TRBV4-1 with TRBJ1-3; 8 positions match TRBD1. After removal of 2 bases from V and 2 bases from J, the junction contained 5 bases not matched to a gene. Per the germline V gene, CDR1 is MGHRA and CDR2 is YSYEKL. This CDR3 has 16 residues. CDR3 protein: CASSQSDREAGNTIYF. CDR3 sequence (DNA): TGCGCCAGCAGCCAATCGGACAGGGAAGCTGGAAACACCATATATTTT.

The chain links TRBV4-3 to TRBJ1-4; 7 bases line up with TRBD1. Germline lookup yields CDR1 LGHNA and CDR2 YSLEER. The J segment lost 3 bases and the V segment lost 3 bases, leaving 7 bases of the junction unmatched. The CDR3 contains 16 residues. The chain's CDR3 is CASSQGLTGANEKLFF. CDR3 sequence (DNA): TGCGCCAGCAGCCAGGGATTAACAGGGGCTAATGAAAAACTGTTTTTT.

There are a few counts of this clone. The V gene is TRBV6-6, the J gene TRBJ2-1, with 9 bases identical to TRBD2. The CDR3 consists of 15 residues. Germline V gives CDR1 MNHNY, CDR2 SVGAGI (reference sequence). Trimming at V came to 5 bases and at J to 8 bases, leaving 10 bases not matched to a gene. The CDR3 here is CASSDDAGGQDEQFF. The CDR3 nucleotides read TGTGCCAGCAGTGACGACGCGGGAGGGCAGGATGAGCAGTTCTTC.

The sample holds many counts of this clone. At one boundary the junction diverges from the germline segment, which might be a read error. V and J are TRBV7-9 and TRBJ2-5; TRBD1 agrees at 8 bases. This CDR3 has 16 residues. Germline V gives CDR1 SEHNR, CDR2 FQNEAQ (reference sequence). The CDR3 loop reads CASSQEAGTGGETQYF. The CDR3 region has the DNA TGCGCCAGCAGCCAAGAAGCCGGGACAGGCGGTGAGACCCAGTACTTC.

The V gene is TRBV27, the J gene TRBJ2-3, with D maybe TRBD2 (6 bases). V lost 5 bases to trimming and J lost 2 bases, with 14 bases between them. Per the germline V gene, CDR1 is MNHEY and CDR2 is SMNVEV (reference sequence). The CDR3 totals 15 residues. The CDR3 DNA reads TGTGCCAGCAGTAAAACAGCGGGTTACACAGATACGCAGTATTTT. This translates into CASSKTAGYTDTQYF.

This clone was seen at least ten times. This CDR3 is CASSPLQGVGDNEQFF. The DNA of the CDR3 is TGTGCCAGCAGTCCGCTACAGGGGGTTGGCGACAATGAGCAGTTCTTC. The rearrangement links TRBV25-1 to TRBJ2-1, with 8 bases identical to TRBD1. This CDR3 region has 16 residues. J gave up 5 bases and V 5 bases, and 11 bases lay outside the gene matches. Germline CDR1 and CDR2: MGHDK and SYGVNS.